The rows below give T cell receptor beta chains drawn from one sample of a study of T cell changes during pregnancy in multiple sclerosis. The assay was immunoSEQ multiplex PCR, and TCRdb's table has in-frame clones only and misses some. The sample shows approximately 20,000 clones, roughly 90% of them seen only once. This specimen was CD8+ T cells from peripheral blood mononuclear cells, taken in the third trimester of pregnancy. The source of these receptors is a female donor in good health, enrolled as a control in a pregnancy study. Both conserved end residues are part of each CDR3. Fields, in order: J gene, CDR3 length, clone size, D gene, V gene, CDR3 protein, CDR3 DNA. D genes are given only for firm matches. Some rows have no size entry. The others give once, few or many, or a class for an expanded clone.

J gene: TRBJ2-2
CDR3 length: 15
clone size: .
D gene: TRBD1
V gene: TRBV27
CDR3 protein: CASRLGTGSFGELFF
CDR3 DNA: TGTGCCAGCAGGCTCGGGACAGGTTCGTTCGGGGAGCTGTTTTTT

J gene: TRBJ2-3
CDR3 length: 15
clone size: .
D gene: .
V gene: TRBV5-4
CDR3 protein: CASSGPGQNTDTQYF
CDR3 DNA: TGTGCCAGCAGTGGACCGGGACAAAACACAGATACGCAGTATTTT

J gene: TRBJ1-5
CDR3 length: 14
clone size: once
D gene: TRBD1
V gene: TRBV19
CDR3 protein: CASRGTGNNQPQHF
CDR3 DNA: TGTGCCAGTAGGGGGACAGGGAACAATCAGCCCCAGCATTTT

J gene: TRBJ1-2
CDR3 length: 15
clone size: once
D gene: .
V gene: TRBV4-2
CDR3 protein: CASSQDLEGNYGYTF
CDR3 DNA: TGTGCCAGCAGCCAAGATTTGGAGGGGAACTATGGCTACACCTTC

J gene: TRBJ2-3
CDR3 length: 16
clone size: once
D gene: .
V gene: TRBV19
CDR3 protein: CASSIGGTASTDTQYF
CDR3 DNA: TGTGCCAGTAGTATTGGGGGGACAGCCAGCACAGATACGCAGTATTTT

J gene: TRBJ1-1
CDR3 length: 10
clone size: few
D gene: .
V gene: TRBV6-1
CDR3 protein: CASSKTEAFF
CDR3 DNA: TGTGCCAGCAGCAAAACTGAAGCTTTCTTT

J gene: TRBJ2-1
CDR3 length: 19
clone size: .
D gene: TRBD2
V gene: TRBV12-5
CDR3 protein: CASGGADGAVAGPYNEQFF
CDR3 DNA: TGTGCTAGTGGTGGGGCCGACGGAGCTGTAGCGGGGCCCTACAATGAGCAGTTCTTC

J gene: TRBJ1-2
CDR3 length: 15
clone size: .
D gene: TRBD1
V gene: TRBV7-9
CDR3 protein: CASSLGQGARLGYTF
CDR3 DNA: TGTGCCAGCAGCTTAGGGCAGGGGGCGCGTTTAGGCTACACCTTC

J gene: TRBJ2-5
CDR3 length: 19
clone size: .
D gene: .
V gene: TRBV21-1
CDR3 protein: CASSNFRTGPMKYQETQYF
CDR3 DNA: TGTGCCAGCAGCAATTTTAGGACAGGTCCTATGAAGTACCAAGAGACCCAGTACTTC

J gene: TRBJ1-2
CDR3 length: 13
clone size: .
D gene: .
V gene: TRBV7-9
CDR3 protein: CASLGVSNYGYTF
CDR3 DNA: TGTGCCAGCCTAGGGGTTTCCAACTATGGCTACACCTTC

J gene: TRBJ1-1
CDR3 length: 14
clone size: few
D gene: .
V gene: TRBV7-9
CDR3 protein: CASSLEGRVTEAFF
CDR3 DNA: TGTGCCAGCAGCTTAGAGGGGCGAGTCACTGAAGCTTTCTTT

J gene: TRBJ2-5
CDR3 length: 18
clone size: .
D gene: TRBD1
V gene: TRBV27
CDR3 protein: CASSRLTLGRTGQETQYF
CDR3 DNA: TGTGCCAGTAGTCGATTGACTTTGGGAAGGACAGGGCAAGAGACCCAGTACTTC

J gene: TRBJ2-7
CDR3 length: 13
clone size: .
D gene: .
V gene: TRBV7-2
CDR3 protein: CASRPGWSYEQYF
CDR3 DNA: TGTGCCAGCAGACCGGGGTGGTCCTACGAGCAGTACTTC

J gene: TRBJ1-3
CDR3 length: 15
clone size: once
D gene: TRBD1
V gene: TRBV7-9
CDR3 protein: CASSSLDRDGNTIYF
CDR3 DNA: TGTGCCAGCAGCTCCCTGGACAGGGATGGAAACACCATATATTTT

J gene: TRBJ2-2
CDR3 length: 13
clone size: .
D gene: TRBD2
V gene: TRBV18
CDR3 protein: CASSPSGAGELFF
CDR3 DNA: TGTGCCAGCTCACCTAGCGGGGCCGGGGAGCTGTTTTTT

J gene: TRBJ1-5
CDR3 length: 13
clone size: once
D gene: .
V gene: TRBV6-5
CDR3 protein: CASSYGGNQPQHF
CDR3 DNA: TGTGCCAGCAGCTACGGAGGGAATCAGCCCCAGCATTTT

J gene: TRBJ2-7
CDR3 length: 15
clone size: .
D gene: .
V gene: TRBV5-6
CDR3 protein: CASSPREALEVEQYF
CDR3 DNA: TGTGCCAGCAGCCCCAGGGAAGCCTTAGAGGTCGAGCAGTACTTC

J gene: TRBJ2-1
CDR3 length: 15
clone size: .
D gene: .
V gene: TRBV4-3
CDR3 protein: CASSQDRGIFNEQFF
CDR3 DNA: TGCGCCAGCAGCCAAGATAGGGGAATTTTCAATGAGCAGTTCTTC

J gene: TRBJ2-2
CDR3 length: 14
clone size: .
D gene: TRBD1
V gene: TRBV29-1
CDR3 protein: CSVLTGGVSGELFF
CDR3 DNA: TGCAGCGTCCTGACAGGGGGCGTTAGCGGGGAGCTGTTTTTT

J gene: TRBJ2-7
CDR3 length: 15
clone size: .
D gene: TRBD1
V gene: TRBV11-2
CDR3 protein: CASSNYRGAGGEQYF
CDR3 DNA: TGTGCCAGCAGCAACTACAGGGGGGCCGGCGGCGAGCAGTACTTC

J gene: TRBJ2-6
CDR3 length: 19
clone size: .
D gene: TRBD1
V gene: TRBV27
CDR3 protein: CASSLSTPTGAPGANVLTF
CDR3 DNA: TGTGCCAGCAGTTTATCTACCCCGACAGGGGCTCCTGGGGCCAACGTCCTGACTTTC

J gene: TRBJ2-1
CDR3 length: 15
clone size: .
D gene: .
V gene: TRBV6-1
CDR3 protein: CASSETTGSYNEQFF
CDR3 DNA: TGTGCCAGCAGTGAAACGACAGGATCCTACAATGAGCAGTTCTTC

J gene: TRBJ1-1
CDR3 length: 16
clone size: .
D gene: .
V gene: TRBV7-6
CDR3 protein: CASSPRQTLGDTEAFF
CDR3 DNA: TGTGCCAGCAGCCCCCGACAGACCCTTGGGGACACTGAAGCTTTCTTT

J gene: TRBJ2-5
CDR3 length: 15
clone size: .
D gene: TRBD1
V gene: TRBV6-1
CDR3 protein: CASSRGQGPQETQYF
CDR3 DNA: TGTGCCAGCAGTAGGGGACAGGGCCCCCAAGAGACCCAGTACTTC

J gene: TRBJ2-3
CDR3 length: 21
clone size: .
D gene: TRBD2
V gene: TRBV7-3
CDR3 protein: CASSLTSPGGAVVGYTDTQYF
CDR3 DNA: TGTGCCAGCAGCTTAACGTCGCCCGGGGGGGCGGTCGTTGGGTACACAGATACGCAGTATTTT

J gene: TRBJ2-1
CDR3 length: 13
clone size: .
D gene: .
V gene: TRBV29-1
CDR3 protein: CSVWTASYNEQFF
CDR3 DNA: TGCAGCGTTTGGACAGCCTCCTACAATGAGCAGTTCTTC

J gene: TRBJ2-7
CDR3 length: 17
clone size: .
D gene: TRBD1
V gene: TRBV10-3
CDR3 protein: CAISEQLGTGRAYEQYF
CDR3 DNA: TGTGCCATCAGTGAACAACTCGGGACAGGGAGGGCCTACGAGCAGTACTTC

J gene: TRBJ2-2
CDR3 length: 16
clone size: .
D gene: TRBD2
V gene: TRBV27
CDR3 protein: CASSYAGGGNTGELFF
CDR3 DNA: TGTGCCAGCAGTTATGCGGGGGGGGGTAACACCGGGGAGCTGTTTTTT

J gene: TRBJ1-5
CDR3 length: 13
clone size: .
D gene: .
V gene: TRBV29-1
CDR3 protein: CSVVGDSNQPQHF
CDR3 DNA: TGCAGCGTTGTGGGCGATAGCAATCAGCCCCAGCATTTT

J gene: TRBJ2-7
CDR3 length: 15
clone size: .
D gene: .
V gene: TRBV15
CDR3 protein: CATSRGQGAGYEQYF
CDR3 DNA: TGTGCCACCAGCAGAGGTCAAGGGGCCGGCTACGAGCAGTACTTC

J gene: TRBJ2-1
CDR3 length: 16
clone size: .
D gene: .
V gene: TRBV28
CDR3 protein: CASSLWSPRGNNEQFF
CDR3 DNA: TGTGCCAGCAGTTTATGGAGTCCCCGAGGAAACAATGAGCAGTTCTTC

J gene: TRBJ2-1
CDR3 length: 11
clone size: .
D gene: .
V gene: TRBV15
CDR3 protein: CATSRDQKQFF
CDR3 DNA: TGTGCCACCAGCAGAGATCAGAAGCAGTTCTTC

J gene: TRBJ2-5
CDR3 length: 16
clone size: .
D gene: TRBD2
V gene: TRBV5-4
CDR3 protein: CASSAVAGGPGETQYF
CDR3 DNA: TGTGCCAGCAGCGCGGTAGCGGGGGGGCCGGGGGAGACCCAGTACTTC

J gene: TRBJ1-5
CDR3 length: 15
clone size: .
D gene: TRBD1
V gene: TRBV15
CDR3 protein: CATSRPTGGSQPQHF
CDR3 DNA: TGTGCCACCAGCAGACCGACAGGGGGCAGTCAGCCCCAGCATTTT

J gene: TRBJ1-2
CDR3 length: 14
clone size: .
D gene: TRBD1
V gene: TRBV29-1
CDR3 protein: CSVELGQANYGYTF
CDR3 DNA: TGCAGCGTTGAGCTGGGACAGGCGAACTATGGCTACACCTTC

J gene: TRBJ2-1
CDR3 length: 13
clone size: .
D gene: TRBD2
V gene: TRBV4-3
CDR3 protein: CASSHGRGNEQFF
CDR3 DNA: TGCGCCAGCAGCCACGGGAGGGGCAATGAGCAGTTCTTC

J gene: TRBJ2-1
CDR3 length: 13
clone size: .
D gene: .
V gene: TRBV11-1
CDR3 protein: CASSLRGDGEQFF
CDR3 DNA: TGTGCCAGCAGCTTAAGGGGCGACGGTGAGCAGTTCTTC

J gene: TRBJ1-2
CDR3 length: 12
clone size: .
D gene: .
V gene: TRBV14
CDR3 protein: CASSQDRRGSTF
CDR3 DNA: TGTGCCAGCAGCCAAGATCGGAGAGGATCGACCTTC

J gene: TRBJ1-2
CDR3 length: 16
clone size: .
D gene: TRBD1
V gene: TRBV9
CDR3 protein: CASSVVPQDRVNGYTF
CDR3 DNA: TGTGCCAGCAGCGTAGTCCCACAGGACAGGGTGAATGGCTACACCTTC

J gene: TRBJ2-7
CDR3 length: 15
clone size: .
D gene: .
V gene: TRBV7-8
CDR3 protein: CASSQQGLAQYEQYF
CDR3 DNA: TGTGCCAGCAGCCAACAGGGTTTGGCGCAATACGAGCAGTACTTC

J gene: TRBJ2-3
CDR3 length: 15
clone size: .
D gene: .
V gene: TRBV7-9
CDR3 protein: CASSLLGGDTDTQYF
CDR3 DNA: TGTGCCAGCAGCCTCTTAGGGGGGGACACAGATACGCAGTATTTT

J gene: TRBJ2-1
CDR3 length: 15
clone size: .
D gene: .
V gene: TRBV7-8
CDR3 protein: CASSLSAGVYNEQFF
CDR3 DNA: TGTGCCAGCAGCTTATCGGCAGGGGTGTACAATGAGCAGTTCTTC